This TCR beta chain was obtained from a study of blood T cells in healthy people across ages. As concerns this clonotype: Its antigen is not identified.

Caucasian individuals from Russia who were healthy and aged about 6 to 95 acted as donors. This CDR3 region has 16 residues. Trimming took 2 bases from V and 6 from J, leaving 19 bases between them. CDR1 and CDR2 (germline): MNHNS, SASEGT. General study findings and limits: Lack of knowledge of donor CMV status possibly confounded expanded clonotype changes.

Primed by a sample-barcoded 5' primer and a J-beta primer mix, a second PCR proceeded for about 7 to 11 cycles. TCRdb re-called the 5' RACE reads with MiXCR, one entry per CDR3 protein. The sample carries roughly 1.7 million distinct CDR3 sequences, roughly a third recorded once. The TCR was taken from a woman aged 25 to 39 in good health. The rearrangement uses TRBV6-1 and TRBJ1-1; TRBD1 might be the D (5 bases). Sequenced input: blood. CDR3 in amino acids: CASSELWGSGTSEAFF. Here the CDR3 DNA reads TGTGCCAGCAGTGAATTGTGGGGCTCGGGAACATCTGAAGCTTTCTTT.